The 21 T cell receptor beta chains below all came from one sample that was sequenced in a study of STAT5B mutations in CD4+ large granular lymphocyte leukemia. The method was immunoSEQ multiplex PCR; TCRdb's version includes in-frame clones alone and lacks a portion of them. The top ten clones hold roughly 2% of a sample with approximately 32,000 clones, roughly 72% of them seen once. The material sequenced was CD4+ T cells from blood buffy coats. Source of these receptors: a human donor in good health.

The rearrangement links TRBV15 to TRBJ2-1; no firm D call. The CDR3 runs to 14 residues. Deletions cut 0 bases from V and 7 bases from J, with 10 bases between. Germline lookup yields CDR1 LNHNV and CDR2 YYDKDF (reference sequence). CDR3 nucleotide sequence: TGTGCCACCAGCAGAGATGGAGCAGTGAATGAGCAGTTCTTC. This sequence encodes CATSRDGAVNEQFF.

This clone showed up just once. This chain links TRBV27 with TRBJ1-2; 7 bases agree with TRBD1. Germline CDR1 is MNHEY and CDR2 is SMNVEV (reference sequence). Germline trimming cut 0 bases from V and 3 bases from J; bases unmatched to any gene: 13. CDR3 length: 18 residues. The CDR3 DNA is TGTGCCAGCAGTTTATCCATCTCCGCGACAGGGCAGCACTATGGCTACACCTTC. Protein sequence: CASSLSISATGQHYGYTF.

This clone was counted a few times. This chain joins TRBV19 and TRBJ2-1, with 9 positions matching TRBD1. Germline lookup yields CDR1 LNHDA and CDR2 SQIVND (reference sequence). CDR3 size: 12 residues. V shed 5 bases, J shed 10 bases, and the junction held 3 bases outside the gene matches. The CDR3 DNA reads TGTGCCAGTAGTTACAGGGGGCTCGAGCAGTTCTTC. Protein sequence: CASSYRGLEQFF. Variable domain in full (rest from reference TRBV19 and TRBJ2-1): DGGITQSPKYLFRKEGQNVTLSCEQNLNHDAMYWYRQDPGQGLRLIYYSQIVNDFQKGDIAEGYSVSREKKESFPLTVTSAQKNPTAFYLCASSYRGLEQFFGPGTRLTVL.

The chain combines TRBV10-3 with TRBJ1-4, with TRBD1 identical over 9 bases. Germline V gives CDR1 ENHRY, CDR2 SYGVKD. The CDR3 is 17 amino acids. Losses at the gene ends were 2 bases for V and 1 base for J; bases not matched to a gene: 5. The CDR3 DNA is TGTGCCATCAGTGAGACCCGGACAGGGGTAACTAATGAAAAACTGTTTTTT. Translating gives CAISETRTGVTNEKLFF.

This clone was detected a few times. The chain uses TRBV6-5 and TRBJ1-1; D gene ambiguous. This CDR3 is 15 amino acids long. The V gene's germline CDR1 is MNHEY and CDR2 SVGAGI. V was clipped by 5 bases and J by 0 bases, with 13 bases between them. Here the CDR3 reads CASSRGGAVNTEAFF. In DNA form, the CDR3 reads TGTGCCAGCAGTCGAGGCGGAGCGGTGAACACTGAAGCTTTCTTT.

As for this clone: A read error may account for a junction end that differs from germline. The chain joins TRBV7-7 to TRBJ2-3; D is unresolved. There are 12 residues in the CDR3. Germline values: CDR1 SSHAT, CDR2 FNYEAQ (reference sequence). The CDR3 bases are TGTGCTAGCAGCCCAAACACAGATACGCAGTATTTT. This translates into CASSPNTDTQYF.

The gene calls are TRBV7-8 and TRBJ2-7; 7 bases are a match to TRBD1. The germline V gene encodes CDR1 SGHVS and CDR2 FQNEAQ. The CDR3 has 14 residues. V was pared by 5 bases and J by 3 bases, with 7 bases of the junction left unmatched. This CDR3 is CASSPGTARYEQYF. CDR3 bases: TGTGCCAGCAGCCCCGGGACAGCCCGCTACGAGCAGTACTTC.

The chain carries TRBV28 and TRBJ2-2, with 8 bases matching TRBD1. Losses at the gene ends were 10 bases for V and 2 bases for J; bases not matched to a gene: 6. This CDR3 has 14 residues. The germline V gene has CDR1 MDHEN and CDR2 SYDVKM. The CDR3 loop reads CAIQTGDNTGELFF. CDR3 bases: TGTGCCATCCAGACAGGGGATAACACCGGGGAGCTGTTTTTT.

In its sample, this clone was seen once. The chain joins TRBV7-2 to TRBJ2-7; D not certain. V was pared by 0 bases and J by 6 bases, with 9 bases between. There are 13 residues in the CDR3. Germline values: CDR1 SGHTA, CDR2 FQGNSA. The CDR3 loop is CASSLAGAPEQYF. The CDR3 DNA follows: TGTGCCAGCAGCTTAGCAGGCGCTCCCGAGCAGTACTTC. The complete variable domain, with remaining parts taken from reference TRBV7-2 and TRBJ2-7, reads GAGVSQSPSNKVTEKGKDVELRCDPISGHTALYWYRQSLGQGLEFLIYFQGNSAPDKSGLPSDRFSAERTGGSVSTLTIQRTQQEDSAVYLCASSLAGAPEQYFGPGTRLTVT.

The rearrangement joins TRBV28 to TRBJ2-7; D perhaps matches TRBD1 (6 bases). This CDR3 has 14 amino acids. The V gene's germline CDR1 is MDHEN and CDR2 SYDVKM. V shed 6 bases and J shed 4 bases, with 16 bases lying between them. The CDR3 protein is CASRTGGEGYEQYF. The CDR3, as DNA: TGTGCCAGCAGGACTGGGGGCGAGGGTTACGAGCAGTACTTC.

This chain's CDR3 is CASSLGSSGAAYEQYF. The CDR3 coding sequence is TGTGCCAGCAGCTTAGGTTCGAGCGGTGCCGCCTACGAGCAGTACTTC. V and J are TRBV7-2 and TRBJ2-7; a weak D match, TRBD2 (5 bases). Trimming left V 1 base short and J 2 bases short, with 15 bases between. The CDR3 runs 16 residues. Germline lookup yields CDR1 SGHTA and CDR2 FQGNSA.

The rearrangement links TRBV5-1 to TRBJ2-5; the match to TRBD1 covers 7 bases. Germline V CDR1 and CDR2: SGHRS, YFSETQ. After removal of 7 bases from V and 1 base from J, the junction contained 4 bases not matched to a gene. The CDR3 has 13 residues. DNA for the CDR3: TGCGCCAGCGGCAGGGGGTTCCAAGAGACCCAGTACTTC. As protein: CASGRGFQETQYF.

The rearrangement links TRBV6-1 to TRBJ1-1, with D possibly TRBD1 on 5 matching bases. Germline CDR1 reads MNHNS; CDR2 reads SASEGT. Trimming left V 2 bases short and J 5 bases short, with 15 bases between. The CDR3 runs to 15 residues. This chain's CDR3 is CASSELFGEGTEAFF. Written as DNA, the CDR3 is TGTGCCAGCAGTGAATTGTTCGGCGAGGGGACTGAAGCTTTCTTT.

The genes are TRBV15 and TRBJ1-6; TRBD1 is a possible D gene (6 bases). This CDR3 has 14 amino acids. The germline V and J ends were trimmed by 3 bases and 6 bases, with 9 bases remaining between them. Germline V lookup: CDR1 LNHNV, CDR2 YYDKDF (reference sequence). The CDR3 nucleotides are TGTGCCACCAGCAGTCGGACAGCTAATTCACCCCTCCACTTT. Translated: CATSSRTANSPLHF. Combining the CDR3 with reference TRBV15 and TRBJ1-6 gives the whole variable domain DAMVIQNPRYQVTQFGKPVTLSCSQTLNHNVMYWYQQKSSQAPKLLFHYYDKDFNNEADTPDNFQSRRPNTSFCFLDIRSPGLGDTAMYLCATSSRTANSPLHFGNGTRLTVT.

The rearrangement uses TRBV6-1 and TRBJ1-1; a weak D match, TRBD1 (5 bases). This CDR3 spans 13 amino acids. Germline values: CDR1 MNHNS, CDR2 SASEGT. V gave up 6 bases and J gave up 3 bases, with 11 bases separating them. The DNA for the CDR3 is TGTGCCAGCAGGGCCCGAGGGGACACTGAAGCTTTCTTT. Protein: CASRARGDTEAFF.

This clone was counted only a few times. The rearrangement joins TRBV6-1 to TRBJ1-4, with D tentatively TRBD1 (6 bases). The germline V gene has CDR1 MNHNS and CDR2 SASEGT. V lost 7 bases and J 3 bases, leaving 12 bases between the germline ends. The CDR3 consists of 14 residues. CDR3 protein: CASKKTGPNEKLFF. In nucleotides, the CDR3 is TGTGCCAGCAAGAAGACAGGCCCTAATGAAAAACTGTTTTTT.

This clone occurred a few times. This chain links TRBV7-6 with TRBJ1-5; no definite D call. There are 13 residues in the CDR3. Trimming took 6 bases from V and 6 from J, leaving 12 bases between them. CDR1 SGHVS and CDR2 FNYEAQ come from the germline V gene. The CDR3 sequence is CASSPLYSQPQHF. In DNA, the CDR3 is TGTGCCAGCAGTCCTTTATACAGTCAGCCCCAGCATTTT.

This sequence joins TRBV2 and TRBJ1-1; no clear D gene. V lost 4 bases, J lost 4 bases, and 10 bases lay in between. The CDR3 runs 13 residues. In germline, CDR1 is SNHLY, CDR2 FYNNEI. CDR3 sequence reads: CASSAGRPTEAFF. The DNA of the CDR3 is TGTGCCAGCAGTGCAGGACGGCCCACTGAAGCTTTCTTT. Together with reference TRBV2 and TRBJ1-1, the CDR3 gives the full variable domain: EPEVTQTPSHQVTQMGQEVILRCVPISNHLYFYWYRQILGQKVEFLVSFYNNEISEKSEIFDDQFSVERPDGSNFTLKIRSTKLEDSAMYFCASSAGRPTEAFFGQGTRLTVV.

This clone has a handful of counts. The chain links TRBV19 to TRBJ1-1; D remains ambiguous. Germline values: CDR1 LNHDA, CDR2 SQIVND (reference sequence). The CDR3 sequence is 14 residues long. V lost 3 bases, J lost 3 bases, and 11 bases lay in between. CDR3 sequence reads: CASSMSREDTEAFF. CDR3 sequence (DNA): TGTGCCAGTAGTATGTCCCGGGAGGACACTGAAGCTTTCTTT.

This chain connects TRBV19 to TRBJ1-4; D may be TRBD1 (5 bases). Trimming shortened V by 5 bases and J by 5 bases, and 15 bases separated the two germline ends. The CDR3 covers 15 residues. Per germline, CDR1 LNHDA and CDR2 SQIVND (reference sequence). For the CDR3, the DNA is TGTGCCAGTAGTGCCTCCGGGACGCCGAATGAAAAACTGTTTTTT. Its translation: CASSASGTPNEKLFF.

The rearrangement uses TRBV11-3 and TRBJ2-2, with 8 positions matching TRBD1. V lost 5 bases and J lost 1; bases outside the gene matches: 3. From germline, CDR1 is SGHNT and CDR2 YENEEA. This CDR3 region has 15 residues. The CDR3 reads CASSPGTGNTGELFF. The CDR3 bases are TGTGCCAGCAGCCCTGGGACAGGGAACACCGGGGAGCTGTTTTTT.